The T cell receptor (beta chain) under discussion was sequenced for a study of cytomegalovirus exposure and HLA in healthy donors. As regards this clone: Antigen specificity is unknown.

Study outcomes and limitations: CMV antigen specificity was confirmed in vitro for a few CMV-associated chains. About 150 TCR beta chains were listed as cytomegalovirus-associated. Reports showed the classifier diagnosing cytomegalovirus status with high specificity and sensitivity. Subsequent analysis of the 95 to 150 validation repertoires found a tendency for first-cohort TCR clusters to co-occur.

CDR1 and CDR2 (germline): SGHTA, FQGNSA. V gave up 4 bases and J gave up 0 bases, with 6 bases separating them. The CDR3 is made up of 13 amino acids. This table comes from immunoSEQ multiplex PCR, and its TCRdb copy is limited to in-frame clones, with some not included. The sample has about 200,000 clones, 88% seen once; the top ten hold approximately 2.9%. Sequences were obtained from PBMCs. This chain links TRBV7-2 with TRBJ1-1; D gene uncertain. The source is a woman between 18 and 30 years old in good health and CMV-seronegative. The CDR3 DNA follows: TGTGCCAGCAGCTCCCATCTGAACACTGAAGCTTTCTTT. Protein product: CASSSHLNTEAFF.